What follows describes a single T cell receptor beta chain. Its target is not known. Template-switch reactions added UMIs with a 6-nucleotide sample barcode. TCRdb re-called the 5' RACE reads, yielding one record per CDR3 amino acid sequence without DNA. The listing contains tens of thousands of distinct CDR3 sequences. This entry belongs to a study of monozygotic twins with inflammatory bowel disease. The study, taken as a whole, reports: Part of the variability in patient repertoires may have come from differing immunosuppressive treatments.

Sequences were obtained from blood. This clonotype was obtained from a human donor with ulcerative colitis or Crohn's disease, or a healthy co-twin of an affected twin (not recorded which).

CDR3 amino acids: CASSPVWNTEAFF. V is TRBV7-2 and J is TRBJ1-1. The CDR3 extends over 13 amino acids. CDR1 is SGHTA, CDR2 FQGNSA, per germline.